Below are 12 T cell receptor beta chains sequenced from a single sample in a study of T cell responses to AZD1222 COVID-19 vaccine. Only in-frame clones appear in the TCRdb table, and some are missing; sequencing was by immunoSEQ multiplex PCR. There are around 200,000 clones in the sample; roughly 92% occur only once, and 1.5% to 2% lies in the top ten. The sample in question was peripheral blood, obtained 28 days after the second AZD1222 dose. These receptors all stem from an adult who received the AZD1222 COVID-19 vaccine.

The chain combines TRBV19 with TRBJ2-7; D perhaps matches TRBD1 (6 bases). Germline-derived CDR1 and CDR2 are LNHDA and SQIVND (reference sequence). V lost 7 bases and J 4 bases, leaving 20 bases between the germline ends. This CDR3 comprises 15 residues. The CDR3 protein is CASTPNPGQLYEQYF. The CDR3 nucleotides are TGTGCCAGTACACCGAATCCGGGACAATTGTACGAGCAGTACTTC.

The chain has TRBV6-5 and TRBJ1-2; 9 positions agree with TRBD1. The CDR3 sequence is 14 residues long. V lost 2 bases to trimming and J lost 6 bases; unmatched junction nucleotides: 4. Germline V lookup: CDR1 MNHEY, CDR2 SVGAGI. The CDR3 region is CASSYQGQGNGYTF. The DNA of the CDR3 is TGTGCCAGCAGTTACCAGGGACAGGGCAATGGCTACACCTTC.

This clone was detected only a few times. This chain uses TRBV14 with TRBJ2-7; possibly TRBD1 or TRBD2 for D (5 bases each). This CDR3 region has 14 residues. Germline loops: CDR1 SGHDN, CDR2 FVKESK. V shed 4 bases and J shed 3 bases, with 13 bases lying between them. The CDR3 DNA follows: TGTGCCAGCAGCCCGGCTGGGGGTGGCTACGAGCAGTACTTC. Protein product: CASSPAGGGYEQYF. The full variable domain, its missing parts supplied by reference TRBV14 and TRBJ2-7, is EAGVTQFPSHSVIEKGQTVTLRCDPISGHDNLYWYRRVMGKEIKFLLHFVKESKQDESGMPNNRFLAERTGGTYSTLKVQPAELEDSGVYFCASSPAGGGYEQYFGPGTRLTVT.

The chain carries TRBV7-9 and TRBJ2-3; 7 positions match TRBD1. In germline, CDR1 is SEHNR, CDR2 FQNEAQ (reference sequence). After removal of 10 bases from V and 2 bases from J, the junction contained 6 bases not matched to a gene. The CDR3 covers 13 residues. The chain's CDR3 is CATRDRNTDTQYF. DNA for the CDR3: TGTGCCACCCGGGACAGAAACACAGATACGCAGTATTTT. Variable domain in full (rest from reference TRBV7-9 and TRBJ2-3): DTGVSQNPRHKITKRGQNVTFRCDPISEHNRLYWYRQTLGQGPEFLTYFQNEAQLEKSRLLSDRFSAERPKGSFSTLEIQRTEQGDSAMYLCATRDRNTDTQYFGPGTRLTVL.

Only a few counts were recorded for this clone. The same CDR3 can be traced to other DNA sequences in this sample. The chain recombines TRBV3-1 (or the pseudogene TRBV3-2) with TRBJ2-7; D remains unclear. CDR1 and CDR2 from the germline V gene are LGHDT and YNNKEL (reference sequence). This CDR3 has 11 residues. With 2 bases removed from V and 1 base from J, the gap between germline ends came to 0 bases. CDR3 amino acids: CASSQSYEQYF. The CDR3 coding sequence is TGTGCCAGCAGCCAATCCTACGAGCAGTACTTC.

This sequence joins TRBV7-3 and TRBJ2-1; D possibly corresponds to TRBD2 (6 bases). The CDR3 has 17 residues. The V end lost 1 base, the J end lost 3 bases, and 16 bases lay between the germline ends. CDR1 and CDR2 from the germline V gene are SGHTA and FQGTGA. The DNA of the CDR3 is TGTGCCAGCAGCTTAATGGGACTCCAGGACAACTACAATGAGCAGTTCTTC. Encoded protein: CASSLMGLQDNYNEQFF.

The rearrangement joins TRBV7-2 to TRBJ2-1; D may correspond to TRBD1 or TRBD2 (5 bases each). The germline V gene encodes CDR1 SGHTA and CDR2 FQGNSA. The CDR3 covers 15 residues. Trimming removed 3 bases at V and 5 bases at J, with 14 bases between. The CDR3 bases are TGTGCCAGCAGCTTGGTCCGGGACCAAAACAATGAGCAGTTCTTC. It translates to CASSLVRDQNNEQFF. The full variable domain, completed using reference TRBV7-2 and TRBJ2-1, is GAGVSQSPSNKVTEKGKDVELRCDPISGHTALYWYRQSLGQGLEFLIYFQGNSAPDKSGLPSDRFSAERTGGSVSTLTIQRTQQEDSAVYLCASSLVRDQNNEQFFGPGTRLTVL.

This clone occurred once. V is TRBV5-1 and J is TRBJ1-2, with 7 nucleotides matching TRBD1. CDR1 and CDR2 (germline): SGHRS, YFSETQ. This CDR3 region has 14 residues. Trimming at V came to 3 bases and at J to 1 base, leaving 3 bases not matched to a gene. The chain's CDR3 is CASSWDRNNYGYTF. CDR3 DNA: TGCGCCAGCAGCTGGGACAGAAATAACTATGGCTACACCTTC.

The count of this clone is one. This chain uses TRBV7-9 with TRBJ2-5, with TRBD1 identical over 10 bases. The CDR3 is 15 amino acids. Losses at the gene ends were 5 bases for V and 3 bases for J; bases not matched to a gene: 6. Germline V gene data show CDR1 as SEHNR and CDR2 as FQNEAQ (reference sequence). The CDR3 DNA sequence: TGTGCCAGCAGCCCGGGACAGGGGCGAGAAGAGACCCAGTACTTC. Residues: CASSPGQGREETQYF.

As concerns this clone: One junction end disagrees with the germline gene, perhaps due to a read error. The CDR3: CASREGTVRYSYEQYF. The CDR3 coding sequence is TGTGCCAGCAGGGAAGGGACAGTCAGGTACTCCTACGAGCAGTACTTC. This chain joins TRBV2 and TRBJ2-7; TRBD1 aligns across 7 bases. CDR3 size: 16 residues. Germline V gives CDR1 SNHLY, CDR2 FYNNEI.

V usage is TRBV7-3 and J usage is TRBJ1-1, with D perhaps matching TRBD1 (5 bases). V lost 2 bases and J lost 4, with 14 bases in between. Germline V lookup: CDR1 SGHTA, CDR2 FQGTGA. This CDR3 comprises 15 residues. This CDR3 is CASSLLQAGVTEAFF. DNA for the CDR3: TGTGCCAGCAGCTTATTACAGGCAGGAGTCACTGAAGCTTTCTTT.

V is TRBV6-2 or TRBV6-3 and J is TRBJ2-5, with D perhaps TRBD1 (5 bases). Trimming took off 0 bases at V and 2 bases at J, with 13 bases between the two ends. The CDR3 runs to 16 residues. The germline gives CDR1 MNHEY, CDR2 SVGEGT. The CDR3 coding sequence is TGTGCCAGCAGTTACTCGGGGCGGACGGAACAAGAGACCCAGTACTTC. Its translation: CASSYSGRTEQETQYF.